Presented here are 26 T cell receptor beta chains from one specimen sequenced in a study of blood T cell repertoires in COVID-19. Profiling relied on immunoSEQ multiplex PCR, and the TCRdb table lists in-frame clones only, not all of them. Of about 200,000 clones listed, about 85% were seen once; the top ten hold roughly 0.69%. Sequencing was done on a sample of peripheral blood. These receptors came from a man in his forties with acute or convalescent COVID-19.

This clone turned up a few times. This rearrangement joins TRBV10-1 to TRBJ1-1; tentative D call: TRBD1 (6 bases). The CDR3 totals 13 residues. CDR1 is WNHNN and CDR2 is SYGVQD in the germline V gene (reference sequence). V lost 5 bases and J 1 base, leaving 8 bases between the germline ends. The CDR3 loop is CASSLTGNTEAFF. The CDR3 DNA follows: TGCGCCAGCAGTTTGACAGGGAACACTGAAGCTTTCTTT.

This chain links TRBV11-3 with TRBJ1-1; possible D gene TRBD1, 6 bases. Looked up from germline, CDR1 is SGHNT and CDR2 is YENEEA. The V gene lost 0 bases and the J gene lost 10 bases, with 12 bases spanning the gap. The CDR3 is 13 amino acids. The CDR3 protein is CASSLEGRGRAFF. Here the CDR3 DNA reads TGTGCCAGCAGCTTAGAAGGCAGGGGACGAGCTTTCTTT.

CDR3: CASSQAGTTEAFF. The CDR3, as DNA: TGTGCCAGCAGCCAGGCGGGGACTACTGAAGCTTTCTTT. J is TRBJ1-1 and V is TRBV3-1 (or the pseudogene TRBV3-2); the D gene is possibly TRBD1 (5 bases). The germline CDR1 and CDR2 sequences are LGHDT and YNNKEL (reference sequence). Between the trimmed V and J ends, which lost 3 bases and 5 bases, there was a span of 10 bases. The CDR3 sequence is 13 residues long.

The J gene is TRBJ1-1, the V gene TRBV27; D may be TRBD1 (5 bases). V was shortened by 0 bases and J by 1 base, with 6 bases between the two germline ends. CDR3 length: 14 amino acids. The germline gives CDR1 MNHEY, CDR2 SMNVEV (reference sequence). DNA of the CDR3: TGTGCCAGCAGTTTATCAGGACAGAACACTGAAGCTTTCTTT. It translates to CASSLSGQNTEAFF.

This clone showed up just a few times. CDR3 coding DNA: TGTGCCAGTAGTATTACTCACAGGGGGAACACTGAAGCTTTCTTT. It codes for CASSITHRGNTEAFF. The V call is TRBV19, the J call TRBJ1-1, with 7 bases fitting TRBD1. Germline CDR1 reads LNHDA; CDR2 reads SQIVND (reference sequence). V shed 3 bases and J 1 base; nucleotides not matched to a gene: 5. This CDR3 contains 15 residues.

The rearrangement links TRBV19 to TRBJ2-7, with D unclear. Germline V gene data show CDR1 as LNHDA and CDR2 as SQIVND (reference sequence). V was cut by 2 bases and J by 7 bases, with 18 bases left in between. The CDR3 has 15 amino acids. The CDR3 sequence is CASSIPARRVREQYF. In nucleotides, the CDR3 is TGTGCCAGTAGTATACCGGCTCGACGGGTTCGGGAGCAGTACTTC.

The CDR3 DNA reads as TGTGCCTGGAGTGGAGGTCCTGGAAACACCATATATTTT. Translated: CAWSGGPGNTIYF. V and J are TRBV30 and TRBJ1-3; no clear D. V gave up 1 base and J gave up 2 bases, with 6 bases separating them. The CDR3 has 13 residues. Germline lookup yields CDR1 GTSNPN and CDR2 SVGIG (reference sequence). Variable domain in full (rest from reference TRBV30 and TRBJ1-3): SQTIHQWPATLVQPVGSPLSLECTVEGTSNPNLYWYRQAAGRGLQLLFYSVGIGQISSEVPQNLSASRPQDRQFILSSKKLLLSDSGFYLCAWSGGPGNTIYFGEGSWLTVV.

This chain joins TRBV5-1 and TRBJ2-3; D perhaps matches TRBD2 (6 bases). The CDR3 spans 16 residues. Trimming removed 3 bases at V and 2 bases at J, with 16 bases between. Looked up from germline, CDR1 is SGHRS and CDR2 is YFSETQ. CDR3 region: CASSWDGGRYTDTQYF. The CDR3 nucleotides read TGCGCCAGCAGCTGGGACGGGGGTCGCTACACAGATACGCAGTATTTT.

The chain is built from TRBV5-1 and TRBJ2-5; weak D call: TRBD1 (6 bases). Trimming left V 1 base short and J 5 bases short, with 15 bases between. CDR3 size: 15 residues. Germline assignment: CDR1 SGHRS and CDR2 YFSETQ. CDR3 loop: CASSLLGTRIETQYF. CDR3 nucleotides: TGCGCCAGCAGCTTGTTAGGGACAAGGATTGAGACCCAGTACTTC.

The chain couples TRBV4-3 to TRBJ2-7; possibly TRBD2 for D (6 bases). The length of the CDR3 is 14 residues. V dropped 8 bases and J dropped 4 bases, with 18 bases sitting between them. CDR1 LGHNA and CDR2 YSLEER come from the germline V gene. This CDR3 reads CASATGEGRYEQYF. The CDR3 bases are TGCGCCAGCGCAACAGGCGAGGGGAGGTACGAGCAGTACTTC.

The chain uses TRBV14 and TRBJ2-7; 7 bases agree with TRBD1. V shed 7 bases and J 4 bases; nucleotides not matched to a gene: 4. The germline gives CDR1 SGHDN, CDR2 FVKESK. The CDR3 spans 12 residues. The CDR3 sequence: CASNTGAYEQYF. The DNA for the CDR3 is TGTGCCAGCAACACAGGGGCTTACGAGCAGTACTTC.

This clone was found once. In DNA, the CDR3 is TGTGCCAGTAGTTCACCCGGGGGACTAGCGGGGCTCTACGAGCAGTACTTC. This encodes CASSSPGGLAGLYEQYF. The rearrangement links TRBV19 to TRBJ2-7; 13 positions agree with TRBD2. The V segment lost 5 bases and the J segment 3 bases; nucleotides outside the gene matches: 10. The germline gives CDR1 LNHDA, CDR2 SQIVND (reference sequence). The CDR3 length is 17 residues.

The rearrangement joins TRBV3-1 (or the pseudogene TRBV3-2) to TRBJ2-1; a weak D match, TRBD2 (6 bases). Germline V CDR1 and CDR2: LGHDT, YNNKEL (reference sequence). V was cut by 0 bases and J by 3 bases, with 12 bases left in between. This CDR3 has 16 residues. The CDR3 spells CASSQDRGIGYNEQFF. CDR3 nucleotides: TGTGCCAGCAGCCAAGATCGGGGGATCGGCTACAATGAGCAGTTCTTC.

This clone occurred once. V usage is TRBV5-4 and J usage is TRBJ2-7; 8 bases are shared with TRBD1. The CDR3 totals 14 residues. Trimming at V came to 1 base and at J to 1 base, leaving 1 base not matched to a gene. Looked up from germline, CDR1 is SGHNT and CDR2 is YYREEE (reference sequence). DNA of the CDR3: TGTGCCAGCAGCTTGAGGACAGGGTCCTACGAGCAGTACTTC. Translating it yields CASSLRTGSYEQYF.

V and J are TRBV6-5 and TRBJ1-6; TRBD1 might be the D (5 bases). V was clipped by 4 bases and J by 5 bases, with 15 bases between them. The CDR3 loop spans 16 amino acids. Germline V gives CDR1 MNHEY, CDR2 SVGAGI. The chain's CDR3 is CASSLLWQGDNSPLHF. The CDR3 nucleotides are TGTGCCAGCAGTTTGCTTTGGCAGGGCGATAATTCACCCCTCCACTTT.

The rearrangement uses TRBV18 and TRBJ2-2; 8 bases are shared with TRBD1. Unmatched junction bases numbered 6, after V lost 6 bases and J lost 0 bases. CDR1 is KGHSH, CDR2 LQKENI, per germline. The CDR3 runs 16 residues. The CDR3 is CASSRGQGSNTGELFF. The CDR3 nucleotides read TGTGCCAGCTCTCGCGGACAGGGTTCGAACACCGGGGAGCTGTTTTTT. Drawing the rest from reference TRBV18 and TRBJ2-2, the complete variable domain is NAGVMQNPRHLVRRRGQEARLRCSPMKGHSHVYWYRQLPEEGLKFMVYLQKENIIDESGMPKERFSAEFPKEGPSILRIQQVVRGDSAAYFCASSRGQGSNTGELFFGEGSRLTVL.

The chain couples TRBV19 to TRBJ1-6; 12 nucleotides agree with TRBD1. CDR1 is LNHDA, CDR2 SQIVND, per germline (reference sequence). V trimming: 7 bases; J trimming: 7 bases; junction bases outside the gene matches: 5. This CDR3 contains 15 residues. The DNA for the CDR3 is TGTGCCAGTACCCAGGGGACAGGGGGCAATTCACCCCTCCACTTT. It codes for CASTQGTGGNSPLHF. The full variable domain, in which reference TRBV19 and TRBJ1-6 provide the parts outside the CDR3, is DGGITQSPKYLFRKEGQNVTLSCEQNLNHDAMYWYRQDPGQGLRLIYYSQIVNDFQKGDIAEGYSVSREKKESFPLTVTSAQKNPTAFYLCASTQGTGGNSPLHFGNGTRLTVT.

The chain uses TRBV5-6 and TRBJ1-1; 8 bases line up with TRBD1. V trimming: 6 bases; J trimming: 6 bases; junction bases outside the gene matches: 16. Looked up from germline, CDR1 is SGHDT and CDR2 is YYEEEE. CDR3 length equals 16 residues. This CDR3 reads CASIWTGRSLASEAFF. Written as DNA, the CDR3 is TGTGCCAGCATCTGGACAGGGAGAAGTTTGGCCTCTGAAGCTTTCTTT.

The V gene is TRBV5-1, the J gene TRBJ2-7; the D is unclear. CDR1 is SGHRS, CDR2 YFSETQ, per germline. V shed 0 bases and J shed 4 bases, with 17 bases lying between them. This CDR3 has 16 amino acids. The CDR3 region is CASSLGAGRPKYEQYF. In DNA, the CDR3 is TGCGCCAGCAGCTTGGGGGCAGGTCGGCCCAAATACGAGCAGTACTTC. Looking up the rest from reference TRBV5-1 and TRBJ2-7 gives the full variable domain: KAGVTQTPRYLIKTRGQQVTLSCSPISGHRSVSWYQQTPGQGLQFLFEYFSETQRNKGNFPGRFSGRQFSNSRSEMNVSTLELGDSALYLCASSLGAGRPKYEQYFGPGTRLTVT.

The chain employs TRBV6-4 and TRBJ2-7; the match to TRBD2 covers 16 bases. The trim removed 6 bases at V and 7 bases at J, leaving 12 bases unmatched. CDR1 is MRHNA, CDR2 SNTAGT, per germline. The CDR3 has 17 amino acids. CDR3 in amino acids: CASRVGTSGRALWEQYF. CDR3 nucleotides: TGTGCCAGCAGGGTTGGGACTAGCGGGAGGGCCTTATGGGAGCAGTACTTC.

The chain is built from TRBV6-2 or TRBV6-3 and TRBJ1-5, with 8 positions matching TRBD1. The germline V gene has CDR1 MNHEY and CDR2 SVGEGT. The J segment lost 5 bases and the V segment lost 4 bases, leaving 10 bases of the junction unmatched. The CDR3 spans 16 residues. CDR3 loop: CASSWGRGRRDQPQHF. CDR3 DNA sequence: TGTGCCAGCAGTTGGGGCAGGGGGCGAAGAGATCAGCCCCAGCATTTT.

The count of this clone is one. The chain employs TRBV11-2 and TRBJ2-3, with 7 bases identical to TRBD2. V lost 5 bases and J lost 1; bases outside the gene matches: 6. The CDR3 is 15 residues long. CDR1 SGHAT and CDR2 FQNNGV come from the germline V gene. CDR3 sequence reads: CASSVTRGGTDTQYF. The CDR3 DNA is TGTGCCAGCAGCGTAACTCGGGGGGGCACAGATACGCAGTATTTT.

The chain is built from TRBV6-5 and TRBJ1-1; D not certain. Germline loops: CDR1 MNHEY, CDR2 SVGAGI. The CDR3 is 13 amino acids. Trimming took off 5 bases at V and 2 bases at J, with 9 bases between the two ends. CDR3 loop: CASSRVLNTEAFF. As DNA, the CDR3 is TGTGCCAGCAGTCGGGTCCTCAACACTGAAGCTTTCTTT.

The chain carries TRBV29-1 and TRBJ2-5; tentative D call: TRBD2 (7 bases). V lost 0 bases to trimming and J lost 5 bases, with 22 bases between them. The CDR3 sequence is 17 residues long. The germline gives CDR1 SQVTM, CDR2 ANQGSEA. Here the CDR3 reads CSVEDPRLAQGFETQYF. The DNA for the CDR3 is TGCAGCGTTGAAGACCCTCGACTAGCCCAGGGGTTTGAGACCCAGTACTTC.

The chain links TRBV19 to TRBJ1-5; a weak D match, TRBD1 (5 bases). The CDR3 extends over 16 amino acids. Looked up from germline, CDR1 is LNHDA and CDR2 is SQIVND (reference sequence). Trimming removed 7 bases from V and 0 bases from J, with 16 bases in between. The CDR3 reads CASTSGIRLSNQPQHF. CDR3 coding DNA: TGTGCCAGTACCTCAGGGATAAGGCTTAGCAATCAGCCCCAGCATTTT.

The table lists this clone with a count of one. The CDR3 DNA reads TGTGCCAGCAGTTTTCAGGGGTGGGAGAATGAGCAGTTCTTC. Protein sequence: CASSFQGWENEQFF. This rearrangement joins TRBV27 to TRBJ2-1; the D gene is possibly TRBD1 (6 bases). This CDR3 spans 14 amino acids. Germline V gives CDR1 MNHEY, CDR2 SMNVEV (reference sequence). The V end was cut by 3 bases, the J end by 7 bases, with 13 bases between.